A selection of T cell receptor beta chains follows, all from one sample in a study of shared clonotypes between healthy human individuals. Only in-frame clones appear in the TCRdb table, and some are missing; sequencing was by immunoSEQ multiplex PCR. Of about 2.1 million clones listed, just under 95% are singletons. Material: naive CD8+ T cells from PBMCs. All receptors come from a man younger than 35 in good health. Some clones in this sample may be carry-over from other donors' samples. CDR3s include the opening cysteine and the closing phenylalanine or tryptophan. Each record gives: J gene, V gene, clone size, CDR3 protein. Some rows mark clone size as missing; the rest say once, few, many or name a class of expanded clone.

TRBJ2-3	TRBV19	.	CASSILTRRSTDTQYF
TRBJ1-1	TRBV29-1	once	CSVEIGSTMNTEAFF
.	TRBV27	.	CASSLWAAWPYEQYF
TRBJ2-7	TRBV5-6	.	CASSTRWDRAYEQYF
TRBJ1-3	TRBV6-1	once	CASSEDRGAGNTIYF
TRBJ2-6	TRBV6-1	once	CASSDVQISGANVLTF
TRBJ2-7	TRBV2	.	CASSPQGTGEQYF
TRBJ2-7	TRBV27	.	CASSFGAGGSYEQYF
TRBJ1-3	TRBV13	.	CASSSAGGIEDTIYF
TRBJ2-7	TRBV9	.	CASSVSQQGDRYEQYF
TRBJ2-1	TRBV27	.	CASSLSSGGGNNEQFF
TRBJ2-5	TRBV2	.	CASSRTLRNTYQETQYF
TRBJ2-1	TRBV27	.	CASAMWDRGENEQFF
TRBJ2-1	TRBV9	.	CASSVSGRGEQFF
TRBJ1-1	TRBV6-6	.	CASSVPPAPTTEAFF
TRBJ2-3	TRBV27	.	CASKIGLAGDGNTQYF
TRBJ2-2	TRBV9	.	CASSGDFLRAVIGELFF
TRBJ1-1	TRBV27	.	CASSPSRGLNTEAFF
TRBJ1-2	TRBV19	.	CASSPPALGPYGYTF
TRBJ1-1	TRBV5-1	.	CASSLGSGGRMNTEAFF
TRBJ2-2	TRBV18	.	CASSPPVLAGTFTGELFF
TRBJ2-5	TRBV28	.	CASSPGLAGGGETQYF
TRBJ1-5	TRBV2	.	CASSEALGGQPQHF
TRBJ1-1	TRBV5-6	.	CASSYPPGHLNTEAFF
TRBJ2-3	TRBV28	once	CASSLASGAFGTQYF
TRBJ2-7	TRBV6-1	.	CASSDRTGTYEQYF
TRBJ2-1	TRBV27	.	CASSSRTGWEDEQFF
TRBJ2-7	TRBV5-1	.	CASSLEAGAPYEQYF
TRBJ2-7	TRBV6-5	.	CASSSGTSGIDYEQYF
TRBJ2-3	TRBV7-3	.	CASSGGRTDTQYF
TRBJ2-7	TRBV29-1	once	CSVSGSGYEQYF
TRBJ2-5	TRBV25-1	.	CASSGRGLAGRETQYF